The sequence of this TCR beta chain was determined in a study of T cell repertoires in cytomegalovirus infection. Findings of the study overall: Within the response measured ex vivo, HLA-C-restricted CMV-specific TCR beta clonotypes were dominant.

TCRdb re-derived calls from the reads in MiXCR, one entry per CDR3 protein. The profile covers hundreds of thousands of distinct CDR3 sequences, with roughly 17% appearing a single time and more than 10% taken by the ten largest. This clonotype was seen ten or more times. Its cognate antigen is unknown. Deletions cut 4 bases from V and 5 bases from J, with 14 bases between. Germline CDR1 is MDHEN and CDR2 is SYDVKM. This CDR3 contains 14 residues. The genes are TRBV28 and TRBJ1-2; tentative D call: TRBD1 (5 bases). The receptor was derived from a human donor in good health (CMV status not recorded). Some clones in this sample may be carry-over from other donors' samples. Input material: PBMCs. The CDR3 coding sequence is TGTGCCAGCAGTTCTCAGCGGGGCCGGTATGGCTACACCTTC. Its protein is CASSSQRGRYGYTF.